Listed below are T cell receptor beta chains from one sample, sequenced in a study of CD4 T cells in relation to SARS-CoV-2 and coronaviruses. TCRdb's table, derived via immunoSEQ multiplex PCR, lists solely in-frame clones and lacks some. Of just over 25,000 clones detected, around 75% appear once; the ten largest clones hold 10% to 15%. No antigen is known for these receptors. Sequenced input: CD4+ T cells from PBMCs, cultured in vitro. These TCRs come from a human donor in good health. Both conserved end residues are part of each CDR3. D genes are given only for firm matches. Rows give clone size only sometimes, using once, few, many, or a class for an expanded clone.

J gene: TRBJ1-2; clone size: -; V gene: TRBV18; D gene: -; CDR3 DNA: TGTGCCAGCTCGCCTGATACTATCTCGGGCTATGGCTACACCTTC; CDR3 protein: CASSPDTISGYGYTF
J gene: TRBJ2-7; clone size: -; V gene: TRBV7-9; D gene: -; CDR3 DNA: TGTGCCAGCAGCTTGCAGGGAAATTCCTACGAGCAGTACTTC; CDR3 protein: CASSLQGNSYEQYF
J gene: TRBJ2-7; clone size: -; V gene: TRBV6-2/TRBV6-3; D gene: -; CDR3 DNA: TGTGCCAGCAGTAACCCAGGCGAGCAGTACTTC; CDR3 protein: CASSNPGEQYF
J gene: TRBJ2-2; clone size: few; V gene: TRBV9; D gene: -; CDR3 DNA: TGTGCCAGCAGGCCCCACAGTGGGGCCGGGGAGCTGTTTTTT; CDR3 protein: CASRPHSGAGELFF
J gene: TRBJ2-4; clone size: -; V gene: TRBV7-2; D gene: TRBD1; CDR3 DNA: TGTGCCAGCAGCTTAGGGTGGTCAGGGGGCGCGAACATTCAGTACTTC; CDR3 protein: CASSLGWSGGANIQYF
J gene: TRBJ1-6; clone size: -; V gene: TRBV30; D gene: -; CDR3 DNA: TGTGCCTGGAGGGGGAGCAATTCACCCCTCCACTTT; CDR3 protein: CAWRGSNSPLHF
J gene: TRBJ2-2; clone size: -; V gene: TRBV30; D gene: -; CDR3 DNA: TGTGCCTGGAGGGGGCAGCCGAACACCGGGGAGCTGTTTTTT; CDR3 protein: CAWRGQPNTGELFF
J gene: TRBJ2-3; clone size: -; V gene: TRBV5-1; D gene: -; CDR3 DNA: TGCGCCAGCAGCTCCCTCCTGAGGGGGAGCACAGATACGCAGTATTTT; CDR3 protein: CASSSLLRGSTDTQYF
J gene: TRBJ2-3; clone size: -; V gene: TRBV19; D gene: -; CDR3 DNA: TGTGCCAGTAGTATAGAGGTCCGCACAGATACGCAGTATTTT; CDR3 protein: CASSIEVRTDTQYF
J gene: TRBJ1-5; clone size: -; V gene: TRBV19; D gene: TRBD1; CDR3 DNA: TGTGCCAGGGGGACAGGGGGCAATCAGCCCCAGCATTTT; CDR3 protein: CARGTGGNQPQHF
J gene: TRBJ2-5; clone size: few; V gene: TRBV7-9; D gene: -; CDR3 DNA: TGTGCCAGCAGTCCGGGACGCACAGGGAAAGAGACCCAGTACTTC; CDR3 protein: CASSPGRTGKETQYF
J gene: TRBJ1-5; clone size: -; V gene: TRBV6-5; D gene: -; CDR3 DNA: TGTGCCAGCAGTTCAGGGGATAGCAATCAGCCCCAGCATTTT; CDR3 protein: CASSSGDSNQPQHF
J gene: TRBJ2-7; clone size: -; V gene: TRBV7-9; D gene: -; CDR3 DNA: TGTGCCAGCAGCTTTTGGGGGGATAGCTACGAGCAGTACTTC; CDR3 protein: CASSFWGDSYEQYF
J gene: TRBJ1-2; clone size: -; V gene: TRBV6-5; D gene: -; CDR3 DNA: TGTGCCAGCAGAAACCCGACAGGTAGCTACGGCTACACCTTC; CDR3 protein: CASRNPTGSYGYTF
J gene: TRBJ1-1; clone size: once; V gene: TRBV5-6; D gene: -; CDR3 DNA: TGTGCCAGCAGCGACTTGCGGACAGCAGGAACTGAAGCTTTCTTT; CDR3 protein: CASSDLRTAGTEAFF
J gene: TRBJ1-1; clone size: once; V gene: TRBV19; D gene: -; CDR3 DNA: TGTGCCAGTAGTATGTTTGGCCAGGACAGCCTTACTCGTAGGGCTTTCTTT; CDR3 protein: CASSMFGQDSLTRRAFF
J gene: TRBJ2-7; clone size: -; V gene: TRBV19; D gene: TRBD2; CDR3 DNA: TGTGCCAGTAGTTCGCAGCGGGGTACCTACGAGCAGTACTTC; CDR3 protein: CASSSQRGTYEQYF
J gene: TRBJ2-2; clone size: few; V gene: TRBV2; D gene: TRBD2; CDR3 DNA: TGTGCCAGCAGTGCTGCGGGGGTTAGAACCGGGGAGCTGTTTTTT; CDR3 protein: CASSAAGVRTGELFF
J gene: TRBJ2-5; clone size: -; V gene: TRBV5-1; D gene: -; CDR3 DNA: TGCGCCAGCAGACTCCAAGAGACCCAGTACTTC; CDR3 protein: CASRLQETQYF
J gene: TRBJ2-3; clone size: -; V gene: TRBV11-3; D gene: -; CDR3 DNA: TGTGCCAGCAGCGGGGGCACAGATACGCAGTATTTT; CDR3 protein: CASSGGTDTQYF
J gene: TRBJ1-2; clone size: -; V gene: TRBV12-3/TRBV12-4; D gene: -; CDR3 DNA: TGTGCCAACTCAAAGGGGGCTAACTATGGCTACACCTTC; CDR3 protein: CANSKGANYGYTF
J gene: TRBJ2-2; clone size: few; V gene: TRBV11-2; D gene: -; CDR3 DNA: TGTGCCAGCAGCTTAGACGGGCTTGGCACCGGGGAGCTGTTTTTT; CDR3 protein: CASSLDGLGTGELFF
J gene: TRBJ2-3; clone size: -; V gene: TRBV6-5; D gene: TRBD2; CDR3 DNA: TGTGCCAGCAGTCGCGGGACTAGGGAGGATACGCAGTATTTT; CDR3 protein: CASSRGTREDTQYF
J gene: TRBJ2-3; clone size: -; V gene: TRBV7-2; D gene: -; CDR3 DNA: TGTGCCAGCAGCTTCGGAGGGGGGATATCTAGCACAGATACGCAGTATTTT; CDR3 protein: CASSFGGGISSTDTQYF
J gene: TRBJ1-1; clone size: few; V gene: TRBV7-2; D gene: -; CDR3 DNA: TGTGCCAGCAGCTATGGGACCTACACTGAAGCTTTCTTT; CDR3 protein: CASSYGTYTEAFF
J gene: TRBJ1-5; clone size: -; V gene: TRBV6-2/TRBV6-3; D gene: TRBD1; CDR3 DNA: TGTGCCAGCAGTTTGATAGGACAGGGGAATCAGCCCCAGCATTTT; CDR3 protein: CASSLIGQGNQPQHF
J gene: TRBJ2-3; clone size: -; V gene: TRBV19; D gene: TRBD2; CDR3 DNA: TGTGCCAGTAGTGGTGGTAGCGGGAGGGCTGTCACAGATACGCAGTATTTT; CDR3 protein: CASSGGSGRAVTDTQYF
J gene: TRBJ2-2; clone size: -; V gene: TRBV7-2; D gene: -; CDR3 DNA: TGTGCCAGCAGCTTAGGACAGGAAACCGGGGAGCTGTTTTTT; CDR3 protein: CASSLGQETGELFF
J gene: TRBJ1-1; clone size: -; V gene: TRBV18; D gene: -; CDR3 DNA: TGTGCCAGCTCACCAGGGCCCCTGACGAACACTGAAGCTTTCTTT; CDR3 protein: CASSPGPLTNTEAFF
J gene: TRBJ1-5; clone size: -; V gene: TRBV4-3; D gene: -; CDR3 DNA: TGCGCCAGCAGCCAAGATCTTGGGGGCGTTCAGCCCCAGCATTTT; CDR3 protein: CASSQDLGGVQPQHF
J gene: TRBJ2-3; clone size: -; V gene: TRBV7-6; D gene: TRBD2; CDR3 DNA: TGTGCCAGCAGCCAAATCACTAGCGGGGTTACGCAGTATTTT; CDR3 protein: CASSQITSGVTQYF
J gene: TRBJ2-3; clone size: -; V gene: TRBV7-3; D gene: TRBD2; CDR3 DNA: TGTGCCAGCAGCTCACACCCGGGACTAGACACAGATACGCAGTATTTT; CDR3 protein: CASSSHPGLDTDTQYF
J gene: TRBJ1-1; clone size: -; V gene: TRBV4-1; D gene: -; CDR3 DNA: TGCGCCAGCAGCCGATCCGGGGCTCTAATAATACACACTGAAGCTTTCTTT; CDR3 protein: CASSRSGALIIHTEAFF
J gene: TRBJ2-2; clone size: -; V gene: TRBV4-3; D gene: TRBD2; CDR3 DNA: TGCGCCAGCAGCCAAGAAGGTGGGACTAGCGGGAAGGAAGGGGAGCTGTTTTTT; CDR3 protein: CASSQEGGTSGKEGELFF
J gene: TRBJ1-5; clone size: -; V gene: TRBV10-2; D gene: -; CDR3 DNA: TGCGCCAGCAGCCCGGACCATAGCAATCAGCCCCAGCATTTT; CDR3 protein: CASSPDHSNQPQHF
J gene: TRBJ2-7; clone size: -; V gene: TRBV7-2; D gene: -; CDR3 DNA: TGTGCCAGCAGCCAGCTGGGGGAGTCCTACGAGCAGTACTTC; CDR3 protein: CASSQLGESYEQYF
J gene: TRBJ2-7; clone size: -; V gene: TRBV5-1; D gene: TRBD2; CDR3 DNA: TGCGCCAGCAGCTTCGAACTAGCGGGAGGGCTAGCCTACGAGCAGTACTTC; CDR3 protein: CASSFELAGGLAYEQYF
J gene: TRBJ2-4; clone size: -; V gene: TRBV6-1; D gene: -; CDR3 DNA: TGTGCCAGCAGTGAAGCTAAACAGCTAGCCAAAAACATTCAGTACTTC; CDR3 protein: CASSEAKQLAKNIQYF
J gene: TRBJ2-1; clone size: -; V gene: TRBV4-3; D gene: -; CDR3 DNA: TGCGCCAGCAGCCAGGCGTTAGGCCTAAATGAGCAGTTCTTC; CDR3 protein: CASSQALGLNEQFF
J gene: TRBJ1-2; clone size: -; V gene: TRBV5-1; D gene: -; CDR3 DNA: TGCGCCAGCAGCTTGGAGACGGGGCCTCACGGCTACACCTTC; CDR3 protein: CASSLETGPHGYTF